What follows describes a single T cell receptor beta chain. This receptor's antigen is unknown. No qualities accompany the bases; no much larger clone lies one base away. These data come from a study of blood T cell repertoires in COVID-19 (dated by TCRdb to 2019 to 2021). General notes on the study: The collaborator samples originated in the United States, Italy and Spain and spanned the acute and convalescent phases of COVID-19. Samples came from the ongoing ImmuneRACE study (first 160 participants) plus 1,254 subjects from 6 global collaborators. Where available, HLA class I and class II types were taken from metadata supplied by the sample provider and were not determined by assay-based typing. The prospective study material was composed of cDNA or gDNA derived from T cells, B-cell-depleted T cells, or PBMCs. The repertoires were made available in a free public database intended to serve as a resource for research on the immune response to SARS-CoV-2. Subjects who had been exposed to COVID-19, were actively infected with it, or had recovered from it provided the deeply sampled blood TCRbeta repertoires that made up the dataset. Sample metadata almost always included a de-identified subject ID, COVID-19 status, age in years and sex. Overall study results and their limits: The quantity of clinical and demographic metadata differed by source and by participant and was supplied without curation.

Clipping removes 6 bases from V and 3 bases from J, with 5 as the unmatched junction base count. In the germline V gene, CDR1 corresponds to KGHSH and CDR2 to LQKENI. The CDR3 has 15 amino acids, counting the end cysteine and phenylalanine. The read is trimmed to its CDR3 DNA, 45 bases read in frame from base 1. The immunoSEQ Assay, a bias-controlled multiplex PCR, was used to amplify TCRbeta CDR3 regions from genomic DNA. Concerning the study's data processing: Within the assay, amplification of reference gene primers was used to estimate how many nucleated cells each sample contained. To quantify the absolute abundance of each unique TCRbeta CDR3 rearrangement, sequence reads were collapsed and filtered. Productive Simpson clonality was computed per sample as the square root of Simpson's diversity index over productive rearrangements. TCRdb took this table from immuneACCESS and kept in-frame rearrangements with V and J called. Such tables lack part of the clones; where checked against another copy, unresolved V genes explain under half of the gap, and the rest is unexplained. The DNA gave D and trimming, while V, J and clone size come from that table. This sample has roughly 34,000 clones in its table, and approximately 87% of those were observed once. Over 9% of the sample is held by the ten biggest clonotypes.

Whole blood was collected in K2EDTA tubes by collaborating institutions according to the institutions' own protocols. For TCRbeta analysis, collaborator samples were shipped as frozen whole blood, as isolated PBMCs, or as DNA extracted from either sample type. The rearrangement combines TRBV18 with TRBJ2-2; TRBD1 agrees with 9 junctional bases. Sequenced: peripheral blood. The sequence was collected from a man at least 80 years old with active COVID-19. For the CDR3, the sequence is CASSRGQGYTGELFF. The DNA sequence is as follows: TGTGCCAGCTCCCGAGGACAGGGGTACACCGGGGAGCTGTTTTTT.